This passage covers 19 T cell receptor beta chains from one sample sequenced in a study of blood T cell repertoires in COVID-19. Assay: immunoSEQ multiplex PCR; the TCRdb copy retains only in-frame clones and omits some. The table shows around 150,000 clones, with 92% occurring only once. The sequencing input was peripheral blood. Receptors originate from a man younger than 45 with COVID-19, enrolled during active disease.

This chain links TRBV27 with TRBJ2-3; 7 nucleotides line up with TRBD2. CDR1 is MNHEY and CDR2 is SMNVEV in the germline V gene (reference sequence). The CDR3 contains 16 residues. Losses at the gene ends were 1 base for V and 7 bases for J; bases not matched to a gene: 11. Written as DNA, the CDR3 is TGTGCCAGCAGTTTATTTTCTGGTGGGGGGGTGTATACGCAGTATTTT. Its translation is CASSLFSGGGVYTQYF.

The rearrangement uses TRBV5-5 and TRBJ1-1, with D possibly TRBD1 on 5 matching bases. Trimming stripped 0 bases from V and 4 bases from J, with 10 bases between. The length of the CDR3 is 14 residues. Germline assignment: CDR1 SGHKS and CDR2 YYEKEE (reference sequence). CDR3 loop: CASSLVARATEAFF. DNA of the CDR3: TGTGCCAGCAGCTTGGTGGCCAGGGCCACTGAAGCTTTCTTT.

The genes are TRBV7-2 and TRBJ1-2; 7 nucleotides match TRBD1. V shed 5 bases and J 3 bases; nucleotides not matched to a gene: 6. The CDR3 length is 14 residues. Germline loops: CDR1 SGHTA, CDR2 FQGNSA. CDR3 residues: CASSTRTGHYGYTF. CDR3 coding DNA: TGTGCCAGCAGCACGCGGACAGGTCACTATGGCTACACCTTC.

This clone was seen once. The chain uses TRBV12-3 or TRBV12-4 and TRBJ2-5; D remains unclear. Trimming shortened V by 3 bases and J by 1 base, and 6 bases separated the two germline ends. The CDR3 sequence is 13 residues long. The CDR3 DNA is TGTGCCAGCAGTTTCCCCTCCCAAGAGACCCAGTACTTC. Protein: CASSFPSQETQYF.

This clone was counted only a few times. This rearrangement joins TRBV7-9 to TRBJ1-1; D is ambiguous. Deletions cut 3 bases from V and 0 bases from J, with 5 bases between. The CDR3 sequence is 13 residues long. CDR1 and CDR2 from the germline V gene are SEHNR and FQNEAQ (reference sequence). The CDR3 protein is CASSFSMNTEAFF. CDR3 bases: TGTGCCAGCAGCTTTTCTATGAACACTGAAGCTTTCTTT.

The CDR3 loop reads CASSPRDRGRSNQPQHF. The DNA of the CDR3 is TGTGCCAGCAGCCCTCGGGACAGGGGGCGAAGCAATCAGCCCCAGCATTTT. This sequence joins TRBV6-2 or TRBV6-3 and TRBJ1-5; TRBD1 aligns across 12 bases. With V trimmed by 6 bases and J by 1 base, 7 bases remained unmatched. This CDR3 contains 17 residues. Germline CDR1 MNHEY, CDR2 SVGEGT.

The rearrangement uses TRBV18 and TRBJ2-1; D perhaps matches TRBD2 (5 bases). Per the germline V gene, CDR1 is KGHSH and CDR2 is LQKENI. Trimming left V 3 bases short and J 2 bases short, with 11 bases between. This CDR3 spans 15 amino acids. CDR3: CASSPAGSTYNEQFF. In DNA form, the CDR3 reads TGTGCCAGCTCACCGGCGGGTAGTACCTACAATGAGCAGTTCTTC.

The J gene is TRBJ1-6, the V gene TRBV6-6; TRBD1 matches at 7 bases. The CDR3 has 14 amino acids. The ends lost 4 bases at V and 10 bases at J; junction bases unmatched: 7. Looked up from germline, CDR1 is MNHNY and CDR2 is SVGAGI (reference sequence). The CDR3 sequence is CASSSRQGGSPLHF. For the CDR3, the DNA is TGTGCCAGCAGTTCTCGACAGGGTGGGTCACCCCTCCACTTT.

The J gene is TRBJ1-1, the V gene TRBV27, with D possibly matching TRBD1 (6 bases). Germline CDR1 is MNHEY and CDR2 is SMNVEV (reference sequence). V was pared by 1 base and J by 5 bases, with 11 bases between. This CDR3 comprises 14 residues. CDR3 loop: CASSLWGQGTEAFF. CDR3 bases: TGTGCCAGCAGTTTATGGGGGCAGGGAACTGAAGCTTTCTTT.

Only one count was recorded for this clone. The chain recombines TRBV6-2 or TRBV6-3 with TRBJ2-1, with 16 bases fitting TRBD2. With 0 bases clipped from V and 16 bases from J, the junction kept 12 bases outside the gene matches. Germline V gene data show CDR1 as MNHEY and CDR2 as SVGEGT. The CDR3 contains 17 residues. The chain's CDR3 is CASSYSRPGLAGGLYFF. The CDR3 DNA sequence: TGTGCCAGCAGTTACTCGCGTCCGGGACTAGCGGGGGGGCTTTATTTCTTC.

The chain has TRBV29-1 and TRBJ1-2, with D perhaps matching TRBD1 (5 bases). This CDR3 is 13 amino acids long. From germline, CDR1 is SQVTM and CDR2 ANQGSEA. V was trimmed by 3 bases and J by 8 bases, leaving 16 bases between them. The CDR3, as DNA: TGCAGCGTTGACGGGGGATTCCCATCCGGCTACACCTTC. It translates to CSVDGGFPSGYTF.

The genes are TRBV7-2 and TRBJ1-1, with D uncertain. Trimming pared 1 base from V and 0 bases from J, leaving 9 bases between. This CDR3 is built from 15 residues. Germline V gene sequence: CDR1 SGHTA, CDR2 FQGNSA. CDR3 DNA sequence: TGTGCCAGCAGCTTAGTTTGGGGAGTGAACACTGAAGCTTTCTTT. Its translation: CASSLVWGVNTEAFF.

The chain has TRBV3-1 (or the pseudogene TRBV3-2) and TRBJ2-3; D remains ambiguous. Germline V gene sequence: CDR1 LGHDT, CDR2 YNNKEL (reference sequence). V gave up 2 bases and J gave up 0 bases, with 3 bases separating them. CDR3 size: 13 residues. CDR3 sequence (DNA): TGTGCCAGCAGCCAACCTAGCACAGATACGCAGTATTTT. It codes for CASSQPSTDTQYF.

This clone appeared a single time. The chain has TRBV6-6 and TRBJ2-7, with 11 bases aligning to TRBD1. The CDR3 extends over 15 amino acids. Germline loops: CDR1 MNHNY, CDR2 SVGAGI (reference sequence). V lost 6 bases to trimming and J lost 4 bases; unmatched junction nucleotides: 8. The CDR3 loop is CASRGPDRGRYEQYF. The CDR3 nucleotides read TGTGCCAGCAGAGGACCGGACAGGGGGCGATACGAGCAGTACTTC.

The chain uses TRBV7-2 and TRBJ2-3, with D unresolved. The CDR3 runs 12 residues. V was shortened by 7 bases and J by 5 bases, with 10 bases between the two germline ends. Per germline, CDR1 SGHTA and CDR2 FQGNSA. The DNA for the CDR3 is TGTGCCAGCACCCTTAGTGGAGATACGCAGTATTTT. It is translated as CASTLSGDTQYF.

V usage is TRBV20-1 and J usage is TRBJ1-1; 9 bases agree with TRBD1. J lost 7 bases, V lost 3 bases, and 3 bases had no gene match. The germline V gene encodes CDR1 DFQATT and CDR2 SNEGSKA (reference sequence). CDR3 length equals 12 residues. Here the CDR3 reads CSASRTGVEAFF. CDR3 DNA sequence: TGCAGTGCTAGTCGGACAGGGGTTGAAGCTTTCTTT.

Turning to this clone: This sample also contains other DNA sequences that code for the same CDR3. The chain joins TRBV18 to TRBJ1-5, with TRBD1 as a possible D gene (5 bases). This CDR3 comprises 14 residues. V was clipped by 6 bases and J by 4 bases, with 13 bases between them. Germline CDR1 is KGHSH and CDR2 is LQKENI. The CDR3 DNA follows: TGTGCCAGCTCTCCGTCCGGGGGGAATCAGCCCCAGCATTTT. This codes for CASSPSGGNQPQHF.

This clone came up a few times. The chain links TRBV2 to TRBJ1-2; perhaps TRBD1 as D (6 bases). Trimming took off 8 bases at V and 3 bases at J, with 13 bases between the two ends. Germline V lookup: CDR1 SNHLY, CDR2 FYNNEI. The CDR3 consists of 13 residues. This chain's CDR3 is CASDYTGHYGYTF. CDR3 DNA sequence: TGTGCCAGCGATTATACAGGGCACTATGGCTACACCTTC. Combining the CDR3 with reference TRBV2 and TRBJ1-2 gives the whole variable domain EPEVTQTPSHQVTQMGQEVILRCVPISNHLYFYWYRQILGQKVEFLVSFYNNEISEKSEIFDDQFSVERPDGSNFTLKIRSTKLEDSAMYFCASDYTGHYGYTFGSGTRLTVV.

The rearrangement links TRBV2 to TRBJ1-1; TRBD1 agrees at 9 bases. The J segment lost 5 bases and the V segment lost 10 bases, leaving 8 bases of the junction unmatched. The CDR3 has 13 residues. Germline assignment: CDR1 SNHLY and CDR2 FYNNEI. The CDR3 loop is CANKGQGRTEAFF. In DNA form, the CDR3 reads TGTGCCAACAAAGGACAGGGGAGGACTGAAGCTTTCTTT.